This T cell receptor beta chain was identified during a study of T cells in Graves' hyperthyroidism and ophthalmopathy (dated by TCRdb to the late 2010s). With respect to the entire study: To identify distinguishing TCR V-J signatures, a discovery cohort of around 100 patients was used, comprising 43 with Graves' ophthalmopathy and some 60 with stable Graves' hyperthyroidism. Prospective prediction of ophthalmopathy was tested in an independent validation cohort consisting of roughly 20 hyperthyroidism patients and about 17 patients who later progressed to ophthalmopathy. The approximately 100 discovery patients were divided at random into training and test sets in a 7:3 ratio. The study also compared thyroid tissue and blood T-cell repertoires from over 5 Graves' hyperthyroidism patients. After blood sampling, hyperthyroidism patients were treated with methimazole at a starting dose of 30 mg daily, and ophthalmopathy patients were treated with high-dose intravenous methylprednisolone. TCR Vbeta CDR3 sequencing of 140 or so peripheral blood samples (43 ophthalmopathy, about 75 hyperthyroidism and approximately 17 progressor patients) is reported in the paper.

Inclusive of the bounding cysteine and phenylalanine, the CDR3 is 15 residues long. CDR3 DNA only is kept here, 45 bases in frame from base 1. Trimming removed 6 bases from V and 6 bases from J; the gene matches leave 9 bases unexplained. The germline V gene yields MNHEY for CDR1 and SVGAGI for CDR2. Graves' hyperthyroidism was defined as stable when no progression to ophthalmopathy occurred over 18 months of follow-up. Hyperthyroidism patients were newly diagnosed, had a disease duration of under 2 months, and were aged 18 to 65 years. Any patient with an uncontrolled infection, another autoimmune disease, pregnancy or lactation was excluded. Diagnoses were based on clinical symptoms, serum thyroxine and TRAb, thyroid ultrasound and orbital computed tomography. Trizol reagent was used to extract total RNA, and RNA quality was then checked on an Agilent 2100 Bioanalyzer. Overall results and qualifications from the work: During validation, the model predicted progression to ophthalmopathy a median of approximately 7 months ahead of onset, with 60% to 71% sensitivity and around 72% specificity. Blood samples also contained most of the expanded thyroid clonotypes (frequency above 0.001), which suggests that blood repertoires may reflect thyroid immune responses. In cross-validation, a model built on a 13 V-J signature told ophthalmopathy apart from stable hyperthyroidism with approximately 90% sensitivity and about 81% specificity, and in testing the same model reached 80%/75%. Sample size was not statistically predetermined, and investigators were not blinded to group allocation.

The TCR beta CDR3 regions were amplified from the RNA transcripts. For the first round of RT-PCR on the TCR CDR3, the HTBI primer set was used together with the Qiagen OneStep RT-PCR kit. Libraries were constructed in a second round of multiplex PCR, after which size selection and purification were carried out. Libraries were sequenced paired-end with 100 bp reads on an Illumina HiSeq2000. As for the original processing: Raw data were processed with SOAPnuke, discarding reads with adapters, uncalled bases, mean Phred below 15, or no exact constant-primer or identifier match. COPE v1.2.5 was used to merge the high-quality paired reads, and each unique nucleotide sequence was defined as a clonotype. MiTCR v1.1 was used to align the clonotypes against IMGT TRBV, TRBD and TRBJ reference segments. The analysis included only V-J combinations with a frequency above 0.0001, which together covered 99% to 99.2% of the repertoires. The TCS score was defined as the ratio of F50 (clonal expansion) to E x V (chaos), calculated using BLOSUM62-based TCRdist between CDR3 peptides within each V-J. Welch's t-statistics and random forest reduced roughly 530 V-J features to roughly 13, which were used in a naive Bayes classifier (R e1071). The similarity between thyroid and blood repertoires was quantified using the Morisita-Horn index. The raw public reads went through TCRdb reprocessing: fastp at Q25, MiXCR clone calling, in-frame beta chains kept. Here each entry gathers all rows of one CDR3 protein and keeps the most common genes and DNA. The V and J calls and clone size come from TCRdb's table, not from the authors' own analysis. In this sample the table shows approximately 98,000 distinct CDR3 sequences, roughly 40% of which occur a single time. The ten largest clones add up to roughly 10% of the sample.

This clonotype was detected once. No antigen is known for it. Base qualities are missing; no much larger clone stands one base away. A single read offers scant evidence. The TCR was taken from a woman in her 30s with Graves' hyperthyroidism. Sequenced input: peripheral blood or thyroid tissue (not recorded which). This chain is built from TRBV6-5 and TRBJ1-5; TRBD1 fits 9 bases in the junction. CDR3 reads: CASSPMGQGGQPQHF. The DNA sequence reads TGTGCCAGCAGCCCGATGGGACAGGGAGGTCAGCCCCAGCATTTT.